This record concerns one TCR beta chain sequence. The V gene lost 6 bases and the J gene lost 5 bases, with 9 bases spanning the gap. CDR1 and CDR2 from the germline V gene are KGHSH and LQKENI. This CDR3 is built from 12 residues. Data came from immunoSEQ multiplex PCR; TCRdb stores just in-frame clones and leaves some out. The table lists under 2,500,000 clones, approximately 94% of them singletons. These data originate in a study of shared clonotypes between healthy human individuals. Across the whole study: There were three CD4 naive, three CD4 memory, two CD8 naive and one CD8 memory plates per donor.

This sequence originates from a man aged 18 to 30 in good health. The rearrangement uses TRBV18 and TRBJ2-3; D gene uncertain. The sequencing input was naive CD4+ T cells sorted from blood. The subset was: CD45RA+ positively selected. The CDR3 protein is CASSLDLDTQYF. The CDR3 DNA follows: TGTGCCAGCTCTCTCGATTTAGATACGCAGTATTTT.